This T cell receptor beta chain was found in a study of vaccination and CD4 T cells after COVID-19 (dated by TCRdb to about 2022). Broadly, across the study: SARS-CoV-2 positivity had been established in the convalescent patients by nasal swab PCR, and mild disease was recorded in under ten of these patients and severe disease in one. Control cultures used a CEFX viral epitope pool as positive control, an HIV-1 Nef peptide pool as negative control, or no peptide. In 9 to 11 COVID-19 convalescent patients and 4 infection-naive healthy vaccine recipients, researchers compared the spike-specific CD4+ TCR repertoire from before mRNA vaccination with the repertoire from after. In the convalescent cohort there were six males and four females, among whom were two Hispanic individuals, seven Caucasians, two Asians and one multiracial person. Post-vaccine blood samples were taken a median of 72 days after the second vaccine dose, with a range of roughly 14 to 250 days. Post-COVID blood samples from convalescent patients were collected a median of roughly 100 days after diagnosis, with a range of roughly 35 to 180 days. Overlapping spike peptide pools from SARS-CoV-2 and from the common cold coronaviruses HCoV-NL63, HCoV-OC43 and HCoV-229E were used as culture stimuli. Two doses of either the Pfizer-BioNTech BNT162b2 vaccine (n=8) or the Moderna mRNA-1273 vaccine (n=2) were administered to participants. General findings and caveats noted by the study authors: The median number of SARS-CoV-2-reactive clonotypes rose from approximately 20 after infection to about 40 after vaccination, but the change was not significant. Nearly all vaccine-specific clones in convalescent patients (304 of 307) were mono-reactive for SARS-CoV-2 spike rather than cross-reactive with common cold coronaviruses. Relatively few convalescent patients were included in the study, and early timepoints after natural infection were not analyzed. In convalescent patients, a median roughly 83% of post-vaccine SARS-CoV-2-reactive clones were detected only after vaccination, and vaccine-specific priming was suggested by this finding.

From the cysteine up to the phenylalanine, the CDR3 has a length of 13 residues. The retained sequence is limited to the CDR3, 39 bases, with the frame set at the first base. CDR1 and CDR2 are drawn from the germline V gene: MDHEN, SYDVKM. V is cut by 5 bases and J by 4 bases, and the space between the germline ends is 11 bases. This clonotype was seen a few times. Its cognate antigen has yet to be identified. The record has no base qualities; no much larger clone is one base away. The treatment or condition label corresponds to: approximately 9-day PBMC culture with coronavirus spike peptide pools or control peptides (ViraFEST assay). The study used the ViraFEST assay, which expanded antigen-specific T cells with peptide pools and then identified expanded clonotypes by TCR sequencing. Positive SARS-CoV-2 PCR tests in the convalescent patients dated from March to December 2020, before Alpha, Beta and Delta variants emerged in the United States. PBMCs were cultured at about 2 million per well in IMDM supplemented with roughly 5% human AB serum and 10 IU/ml IL-2, with approximately 10 ug/ml peptide pools added. On days 3 and 7, half of the culture medium was replaced with fresh IL-2-containing medium. CD4+ T cells were isolated after roughly 10 days of culture through negative selection using the EasySep CD4+ T cell isolation kit. Ficoll-Paque Plus gradient centrifugation was used to isolate PBMCs from whole blood, and the isolated PBMCs were then either used fresh or cryopreserved at -140C. In general, triplicate wells were set up for every culture condition.

Library preparation employed PCR. DNA from cultured CD4+ T cells underwent TCR sequencing with the Oncomine TCR Beta short-read assay at the Johns Hopkins FTIC core. Genomic DNA was extracted from the cultured CD4+ T cells with the QIAamp micro DNA kit. The Oncomine TCR Beta libraries from cultured CD4+ T cells were pooled using unique dual indexes and then sequenced on an Illumina iSeq 100. On the study's bioinformatics: Non-productive sequences were filtered out, and CDR3s that did not start with C, did not end with F or W, or were shorter than 7 amino acids were discarded. Antigen-specific clonotypes were identified with the MANAFEST web application by comparing peptide-stimulated wells with reference and other culture wells. Positive clones required FDR below 0.05, an odds ratio above 5, and productive frequency above 0.1% in at least two of three replicate wells. A clonotype counted as cross-reactive if it showed significant expansion both in the SARS-CoV-2 spike wells and in at least one common cold coronavirus spike condition. Levenshtein distances (stringdist) and unrooted phylogenetic trees (ape) in R version 3.6.1 were used to assess CDR3 homology. The public sequencing data were trimmed at Q25 with fastp and processed into clonotypes with MiXCR by TCRdb, which kept only in-frame beta chains. Every CDR3 protein is listed once, alongside the most common genes and DNA of its rows. What appears here as the V and J calls and clone size reflects TCRdb's work, not the paper's. For this sample there are under 15,000 distinct CDR3 sequences; roughly 29% appear just once. The ten largest clones take up roughly 13% of the sample.

The chain was built from TRBV28 and TRBJ1-2; the D segment cannot be called with confidence. The sequence was obtained from a human donor who had recovered from COVID-19. This specimen consisted of CD4+ T cells from blood, cultured in vitro, obtained after SARS-CoV-2 vaccination. The CDR3 region has the sequence CASSQTQGYGYTF. The DNA reads TGTGCCAGCAGTCAAACTCAAGGCTATGGCTACACCTTC.